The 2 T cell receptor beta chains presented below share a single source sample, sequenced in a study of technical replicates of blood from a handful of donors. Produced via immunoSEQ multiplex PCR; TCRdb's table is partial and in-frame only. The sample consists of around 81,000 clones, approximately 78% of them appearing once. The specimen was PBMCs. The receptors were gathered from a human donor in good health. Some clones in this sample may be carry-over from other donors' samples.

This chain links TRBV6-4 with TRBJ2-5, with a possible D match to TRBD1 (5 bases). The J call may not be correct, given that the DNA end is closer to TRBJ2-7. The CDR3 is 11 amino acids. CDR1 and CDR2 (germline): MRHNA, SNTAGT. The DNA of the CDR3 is TGTGCCAGCGGTACAGGCTACGAGCAGTACTTC. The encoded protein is CASGTGYEQYF.

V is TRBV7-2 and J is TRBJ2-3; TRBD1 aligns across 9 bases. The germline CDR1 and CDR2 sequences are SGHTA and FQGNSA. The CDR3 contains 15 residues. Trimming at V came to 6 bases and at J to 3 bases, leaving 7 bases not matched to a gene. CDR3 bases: TGTGCCAGCAGGCCCGGGACAGGGAGGACAGATACGCAGTATTTT. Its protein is CASRPGTGRTDTQYF.